Below, 10 T cell receptor beta chains from the same sample are listed, as sequenced in a study of cytomegalovirus exposure and HLA in healthy donors (TCRdb year 2017). Libraries were built with the immunoSEQ multiplex PCR assay. A mixture of 60 forward primers for TCR Vbeta segments and 13 reverse primers for TCR Jbeta segments was used in the multiplex PCR. What TCRdb holds here is the immuneACCESS table cut down to in-frame rearrangements. Part of the clones is not present; checked against another copy, under half of the missing clones reflect an unresolved V gene, and the others are unexplained. This sample has about 160,000 clones in its table, and roughly 80% of those were observed once. Together, the top ten hold roughly 2% of the sample. Specimen: PBMCs. Receptors were obtained from a man in his fifties in good health and CMV-seropositive.

The chain links TRBV7-8 to TRBJ2-3, with D possibly being TRBD2 (7 bases). Trimming removed 5 bases from V and 2 bases from J, with 17 bases in between. Germline values: CDR1 SGHVS, CDR2 FQNEAQ. This CDR3 has 16 residues. The CDR3 DNA sequence: TGTGCCAGCAGCCCGGTGGGGGGGCGGCACACAGATACGCAGTATTTT. It is translated as CASSPVGGRHTDTQYF.

The chain carries TRBV7-9 and TRBJ1-2; tentatively, D is TRBD1 (6 bases). The CDR3 has 13 amino acids. CDR1 SEHNR and CDR2 FQNEAQ come from the germline V gene (reference sequence). V was trimmed by 6 bases and J by 6 bases, leaving 14 bases between them. CDR3 coding DNA: TGTGCCAGCAGTACAACAGGGTCCCATGGCTACACCTTC. As protein: CASSTTGSHGYTF. The whole variable domain, remainder taken from reference TRBV7-9 and TRBJ1-2, is DTGVSQNPRHKITKRGQNVTFRCDPISEHNRLYWYRQTLGQGPEFLTYFQNEAQLEKSRLLSDRFSAERPKGSFSTLEIQRTEQGDSAMYLCASSTTGSHGYTFGSGTRLTVV.

CDR3: CASSLGPGQPQHF. DNA for the CDR3: TGCGCCAGCAGCTTGGGGCCGGGTCAGCCCCAGCATTTT. V usage is TRBV5-1 and J usage is TRBJ1-5; no clear D. This CDR3 region has 13 residues. Trimming pared 0 bases from V and 6 bases from J, leaving 7 bases between. The V gene's germline CDR1 is SGHRS and CDR2 YFSETQ.

This clone turned up a few times. The chain uses TRBV9 and TRBJ1-2, with TRBD1 as a possible D gene (5 bases). Germline assignment: CDR1 SGDLS and CDR2 YYNGEE. This CDR3 has 16 amino acids. The germline V and J ends were trimmed by 3 bases and 2 bases, with 17 bases remaining between them. The CDR3 spells CASSGNPLGANYGYTF. DNA of the CDR3: TGTGCCAGCAGCGGGAACCCTTTAGGGGCCAACTATGGCTACACCTTC. Full variable domain (rest looked up from reference TRBV9 and TRBJ1-2): DSGVTQTPKHLITATGQRVTLRCSPRSGDLSVYWYQQSLDQGLQFLIQYYNGEERAKGNILERFSAQQFPDLHSELNLSSLELGDSALYFCASSGNPLGANYGYTFGSGTRLTVV.

The chain links TRBV5-1 to TRBJ1-6, with D maybe TRBD1 (5 bases). The CDR3 contains 18 residues. Per the germline V gene, CDR1 is SGHRS and CDR2 is YFSETQ. With 2 bases removed from V and 0 bases from J, the gap between germline ends came to 15 bases. The chain's CDR3 is CASSFTGQGSSYNSPLHF. The CDR3 DNA sequence: TGCGCCAGCAGCTTTACGGGTCAGGGCAGCTCCTATAATTCACCCCTCCACTTT.

This rearrangement joins TRBV10-2 to TRBJ2-1, with TRBD2 matching over 13 bases. V lost 3 bases to trimming and J lost 1 base; unmatched junction nucleotides: 12. CDR1 and CDR2 from the germline V gene are WSHSY and SAAADI. This CDR3 has 20 residues. CDR3 DNA: TGCGCCAGCAGTGATTCAGGGACTAGCGGGGTGTTAGCTTCCTACAATGAGCAGTTCTTC. Its translation is CASSDSGTSGVLASYNEQFF.

The chain has TRBV4-1 and TRBJ1-1, with D perhaps TRBD1 (6 bases). This CDR3 has 16 residues. Germline CDR1 is MGHRA and CDR2 is YSYEKL. The ends were cut back, 0 bases at V and 1 base at J, with 12 bases in the middle. The CDR3 DNA follows: TGCGCCAGCAGCCAAGATGGGAGGGGGGGGAACACTGAAGCTTTCTTT. It specifies CASSQDGRGGNTEAFF.

The chain is built from TRBV6-5 and TRBJ2-3; TRBD1 matches at 8 bases. This CDR3 is built from 15 residues. The V segment lost 0 bases and the J segment 6 bases; nucleotides outside the gene matches: 5. Germline V CDR1 and CDR2: MNHEY, SVGAGI. The DNA for the CDR3 is TGTGCCAGCAGTTACTCAAGGACAGGGAAGGATACGCAGTATTTT. It yields the protein CASSYSRTGKDTQYF.

The gene calls are TRBV7-7 and TRBJ2-3; 12 bases align to TRBD2. The germline CDR1 and CDR2 sequences are SSHAT and FNYEAQ (reference sequence). The trim removed 1 base at V and 4 bases at J, leaving 0 bases unmatched. CDR3 length: 15 amino acids. The chain's CDR3 is CASSLGLAGADTQYF. DNA for the CDR3: TGTGCCAGCAGCTTAGGACTAGCGGGGGCAGATACGCAGTATTTT.

The CDR3 sequence is CASTGRRGPTGELFF. CDR3 nucleotide sequence: TGTGCCAGTACCGGGCGCAGGGGCCCTACCGGGGAGCTGTTTTTT. The rearrangement uses TRBV19 and TRBJ2-2, with D perhaps matching TRBD1 (6 bases). The CDR3 runs 15 residues. CDR1 is LNHDA and CDR2 is SQIVND in the germline V gene (reference sequence). Deletions cut 7 bases from V and 5 bases from J, with 17 bases between.